Below are 9 T cell receptor beta chains sequenced from a single sample in a study of blood T cells in healthy people across ages. It was with a sample-barcoded 5' primer and a J-beta primer mix that a second PCR of roughly 7 to 12 cycles was run. TCRdb processed the 5' RACE reads anew with MiXCR; each CDR3 protein has one entry. Of 720,000 or so distinct CDR3 sequences listed, 40% to 45% are singletons. The sequenced sample consisted of blood. The receptors here all came from a man older than 75 in good health.

This chain uses TRBV6-6 with TRBJ2-3; D may match TRBD1 or TRBD2 (5 bases each). Germline-derived CDR1 and CDR2 are MNHNY and SVGAGI (reference sequence). The CDR3 contains 14 residues. Deletions cut 5 bases from V and 0 bases from J, with 9 bases between. This chain's CDR3 is CASSKRDSTDTQYF. In DNA form, the CDR3 reads TGTGCCAGCAGTAAAAGGGACAGCACAGATACGCAGTATTTT.

The V and J genes are TRBV15 and TRBJ2-5, with D unclear. With the DNA end fitting TRBJ2-7 better, the J assignment may be wrong. The CDR3 is 16 residues long. In germline, CDR1 is LNHNV, CDR2 YYDKDF (reference sequence). CDR3 nucleotides: TGTGCCACCAGCAGAGATCTGCCTCCAGGTACCTACGAGCAGTACTTC. It yields the protein CATSRDLPPGTYEQYF.

The CDR3 protein is CSASSGTGQETQYF. CDR3 coding DNA: TGCAGTGCTAGTTCCGGGACAGGACAAGAGACCCAGTACTTC. V is TRBV20-1 and J is TRBJ2-5, with TRBD1 matching 8 bases. Germline-derived CDR1 and CDR2 are DFQATT and SNEGSKA (reference sequence). The CDR3 loop spans 14 amino acids. With V trimmed by 3 bases and J by 2 bases, 5 bases remained unmatched.

The J gene is TRBJ2-1, the V gene TRBV7-8; TRBD2 aligns across 10 bases. In germline, CDR1 is SGHVS, CDR2 FQNEAQ. V was pared by 4 bases and J by 7 bases, with 7 bases of the junction left unmatched. CDR3 length: 15 residues. The CDR3 nucleotides are TGTGCCAGCAGCTCGACTAGCGGGTATTCGAATGAGCAGTTCTTC. It codes for CASSSTSGYSNEQFF.

The chain is built from TRBV2 and TRBJ2-5, with D unresolved. Germline V lookup: CDR1 SNHLY, CDR2 FYNNEI. Trimming stripped 0 bases from V and 5 bases from J, with 13 bases between. The CDR3 is 15 amino acids. CDR3 amino acids: CASSEAMSAVETQYF. In DNA form, the CDR3 reads TGTGCCAGCAGTGAAGCGATGTCGGCGGTGGAGACCCAGTACTTC.

V usage is TRBV6-2 or TRBV6-3 and J usage is TRBJ2-2; possibly TRBD1 or TRBD2 for D (5 bases each). The CDR3 contains 13 residues. Germline V gives CDR1 MNHEY, CDR2 SVGEGT. The CDR3 protein is CAIQGPNTGELFF. CDR3 coding DNA: TGTGCTATCCAGGGACCAAACACCGGGGAGCTGTTTTTT.

V and J are TRBV5-4 and TRBJ2-2; the match to TRBD2 covers 12 bases. The germline gives CDR1 SGHNT, CDR2 YYREEE (reference sequence). CDR3 length equals 16 residues. V trimming: 4 bases; J trimming: 6 bases; junction bases outside the gene matches: 7. Written as DNA, the CDR3 is TGTGCCAGCAGCCCGACTAGCGGGAGAAGATCCGGGGAGCTGTTTTTT. Translated: CASSPTSGRRSGELFF.

The chain uses TRBV6-1 and TRBJ2-7; D tentatively reads TRBD1 or TRBD2 (5 bases each). The germline V gene encodes CDR1 MNHNS and CDR2 SASEGT. Trimming removed 4 bases at V and 6 bases at J, with 16 bases between. The CDR3 is 14 residues long. CDR3 region: CASSGPGQACEQYF. Written as DNA, the CDR3 is TGTGCCAGCAGTGGGCCGGGGCAGGCCTGCGAGCAGTACTTC.

The table lists this clonotype with a few counts. The chain carries TRBV9 and TRBJ2-1; D unresolved. This CDR3 spans 12 amino acids. The germline V gene encodes CDR1 SGDLS and CDR2 YYNGEE. Trimming took off 2 bases at V and 9 bases at J, with 9 bases between the two ends. The CDR3 region has the DNA TGTGCCAGCAGCGTTAACGGGTTTGAGCAGTTCTTC. Translated: CASSVNGFEQFF.